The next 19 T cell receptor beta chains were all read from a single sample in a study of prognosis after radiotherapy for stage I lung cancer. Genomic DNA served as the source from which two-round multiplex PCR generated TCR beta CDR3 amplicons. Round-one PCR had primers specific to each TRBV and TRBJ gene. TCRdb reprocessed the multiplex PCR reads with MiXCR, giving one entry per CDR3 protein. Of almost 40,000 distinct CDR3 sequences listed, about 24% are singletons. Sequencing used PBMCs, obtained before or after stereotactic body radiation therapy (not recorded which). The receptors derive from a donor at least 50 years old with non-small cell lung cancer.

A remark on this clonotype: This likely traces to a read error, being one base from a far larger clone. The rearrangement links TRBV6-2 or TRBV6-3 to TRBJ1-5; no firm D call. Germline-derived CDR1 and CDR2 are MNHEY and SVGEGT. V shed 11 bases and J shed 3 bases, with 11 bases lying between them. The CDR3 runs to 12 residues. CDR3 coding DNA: TGTGCCTCCCGGGATATCAATCAGCCCCAGCATTTT. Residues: CASRDINQPQHF.

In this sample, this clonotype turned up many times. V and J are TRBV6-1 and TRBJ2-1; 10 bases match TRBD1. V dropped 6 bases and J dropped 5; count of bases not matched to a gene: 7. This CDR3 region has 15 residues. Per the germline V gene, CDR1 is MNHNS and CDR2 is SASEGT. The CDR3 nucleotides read TGTGCCAGCAGCAAGGACAGGGGGAGAAACAATGAGCAGTTCTTC. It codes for CASSKDRGRNNEQFF.

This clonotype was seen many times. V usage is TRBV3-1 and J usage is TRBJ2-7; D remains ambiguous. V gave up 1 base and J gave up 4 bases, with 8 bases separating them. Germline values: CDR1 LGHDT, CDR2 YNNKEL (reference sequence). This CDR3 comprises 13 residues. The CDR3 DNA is TGTGCCAGCAGCCAAGTTACTGAATACGAGCAGTACTTC. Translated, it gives CASSQVTEYEQYF.

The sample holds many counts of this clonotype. CDR3 nucleotide sequence: TGTGCCAGCAGTTCCGGACAGGGGGCCTATGGCTACACCTTC. Amino acids: CASSSGQGAYGYTF. The chain joins TRBV7-9 to TRBJ1-2, with 11 bases identical to TRBD1. Germline V CDR1 and CDR2: SEHNR, FQNEAQ (reference sequence). This CDR3 is 14 amino acids long. V dropped 6 bases and J dropped 4; count of bases not matched to a gene: 4.

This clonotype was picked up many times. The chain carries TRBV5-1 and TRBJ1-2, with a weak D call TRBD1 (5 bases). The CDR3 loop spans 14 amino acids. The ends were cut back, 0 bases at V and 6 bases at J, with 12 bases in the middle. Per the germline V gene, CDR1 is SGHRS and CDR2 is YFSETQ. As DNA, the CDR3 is TGCGCCAGCAGCTTGGTCCAGGGAACAGATGGCTACACCTTC. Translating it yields CASSLVQGTDGYTF.

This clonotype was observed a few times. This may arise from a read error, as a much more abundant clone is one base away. Here the CDR3 reads CASRDKVHEQYF. DNA of the CDR3: TGTGCCAGCAGAGACAAGGTCCACGAGCAGTACTTC. This chain joins TRBV6-1 and TRBJ2-7; D gene unclear. This CDR3 has 12 residues. Germline V gives CDR1 MNHNS, CDR2 SASEGT. V lost 6 bases and J lost 5, with 11 bases in between.

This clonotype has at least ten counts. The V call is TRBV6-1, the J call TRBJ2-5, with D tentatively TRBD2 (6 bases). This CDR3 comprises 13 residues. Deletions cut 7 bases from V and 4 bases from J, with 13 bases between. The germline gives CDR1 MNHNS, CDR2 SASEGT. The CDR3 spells CASTGGVRETQYF. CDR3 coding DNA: TGTGCCAGCACCGGGGGAGTCCGAGAGACCCAGTACTTC.

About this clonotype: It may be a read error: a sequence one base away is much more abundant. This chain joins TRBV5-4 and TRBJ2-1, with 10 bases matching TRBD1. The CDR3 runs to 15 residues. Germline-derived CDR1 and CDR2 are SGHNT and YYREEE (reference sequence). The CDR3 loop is CASSPRTGGGNEKFF. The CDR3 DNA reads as TGTGCCAGCAGCCCACGGACAGGGGGTGGCAATGAGAAGTTCTTC. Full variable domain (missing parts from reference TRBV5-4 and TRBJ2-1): ETGVTQSPTHLIKTRGQQVTLRCSSQSGHNTVSWYQQALGQGPQFIFQYYREEENGRGNFPPRFSGLQFPNYSSELNVNALELDDSALYLCASSPRTGGGNEKFFGPGTRLTVL.

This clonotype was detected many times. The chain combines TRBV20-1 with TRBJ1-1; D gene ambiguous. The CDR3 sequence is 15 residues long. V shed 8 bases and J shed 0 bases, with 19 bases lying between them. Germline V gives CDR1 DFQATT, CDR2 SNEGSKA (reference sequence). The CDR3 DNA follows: TGCAGTACAAATATGGGTAGGGCCTTGAACACTGAAGCTTTCTTT. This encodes CSTNMGRALNTEAFF.

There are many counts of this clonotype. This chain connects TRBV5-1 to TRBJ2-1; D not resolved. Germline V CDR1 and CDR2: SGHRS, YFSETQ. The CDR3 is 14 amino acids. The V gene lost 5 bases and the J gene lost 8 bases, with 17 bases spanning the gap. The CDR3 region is CASSLVPVADEQFF. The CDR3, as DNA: TGCGCCAGCAGTTTAGTCCCCGTCGCCGATGAGCAGTTCTTC.

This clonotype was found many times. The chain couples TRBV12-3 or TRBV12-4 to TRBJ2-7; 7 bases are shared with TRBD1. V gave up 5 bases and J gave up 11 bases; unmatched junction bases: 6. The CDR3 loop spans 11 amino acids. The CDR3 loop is CASSSTGEKYF. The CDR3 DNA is TGTGCCAGCAGTAGCACAGGGGAAAAGTACTTC.

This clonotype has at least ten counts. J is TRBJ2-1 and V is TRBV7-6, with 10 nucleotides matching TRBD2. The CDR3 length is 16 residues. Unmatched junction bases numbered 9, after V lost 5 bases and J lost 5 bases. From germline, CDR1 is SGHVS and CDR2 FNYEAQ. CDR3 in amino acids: CASSTQPGLANNEQFF. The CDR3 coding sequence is TGTGCCAGCAGCACTCAACCGGGACTAGCGAACAATGAGCAGTTCTTC.

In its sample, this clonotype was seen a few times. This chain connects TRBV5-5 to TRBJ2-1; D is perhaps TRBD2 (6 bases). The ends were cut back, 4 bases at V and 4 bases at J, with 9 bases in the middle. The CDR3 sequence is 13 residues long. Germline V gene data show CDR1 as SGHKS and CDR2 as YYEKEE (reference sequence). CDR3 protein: CASSRLDYNEQFF. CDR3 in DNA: TGTGCCAGCAGCCGACTAGATTACAATGAGCAGTTCTTC.

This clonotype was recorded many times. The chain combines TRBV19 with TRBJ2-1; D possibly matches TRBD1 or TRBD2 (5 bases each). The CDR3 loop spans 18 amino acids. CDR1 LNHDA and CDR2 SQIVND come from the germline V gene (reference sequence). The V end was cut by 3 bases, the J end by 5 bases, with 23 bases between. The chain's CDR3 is CASSMGDSRTVSDNEQFF. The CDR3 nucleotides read TGTGCCAGTAGTATGGGAGACAGTCGAACGGTGAGTGACAATGAGCAGTTCTTC.

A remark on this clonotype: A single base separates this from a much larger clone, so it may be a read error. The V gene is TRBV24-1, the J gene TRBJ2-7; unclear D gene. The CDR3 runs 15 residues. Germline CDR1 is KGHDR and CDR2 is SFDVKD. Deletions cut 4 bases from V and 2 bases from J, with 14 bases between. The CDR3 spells CATSDVMDGTYEQYF. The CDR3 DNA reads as TGTGCCACCAGTGACGTGATGGACGGAACCTACGAGCAGTACTTC.

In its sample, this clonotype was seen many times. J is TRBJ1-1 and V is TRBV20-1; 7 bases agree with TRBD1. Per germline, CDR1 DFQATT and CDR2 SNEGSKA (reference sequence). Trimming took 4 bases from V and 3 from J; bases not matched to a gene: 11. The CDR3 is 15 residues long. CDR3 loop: CSAKRARGLDTEAFF. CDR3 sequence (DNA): TGCAGTGCTAAGCGGGCCAGGGGGTTAGACACTGAAGCTTTCTTT.

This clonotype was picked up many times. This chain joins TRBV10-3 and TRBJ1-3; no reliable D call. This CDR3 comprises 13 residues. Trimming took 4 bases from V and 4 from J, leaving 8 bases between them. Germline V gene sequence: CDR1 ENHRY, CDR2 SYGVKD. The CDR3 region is CAISGNRGNTIYF. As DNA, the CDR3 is TGTGCCATCAGTGGGAATCGGGGAAACACCATATATTTT.

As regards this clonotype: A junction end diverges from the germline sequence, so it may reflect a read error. CDR3 sequence (DNA): TGTACCAGCTCACCTCCGAGCGGTGTGGGCGAGCGGTACTTC. Encoded protein: CTSSPPSGVGERYF. The rearrangement joins TRBV18 to TRBJ2-7, with a weak D call TRBD2 (5 bases). Germline CDR1 is KGHSH and CDR2 is LQKENI. This CDR3 has 14 residues.

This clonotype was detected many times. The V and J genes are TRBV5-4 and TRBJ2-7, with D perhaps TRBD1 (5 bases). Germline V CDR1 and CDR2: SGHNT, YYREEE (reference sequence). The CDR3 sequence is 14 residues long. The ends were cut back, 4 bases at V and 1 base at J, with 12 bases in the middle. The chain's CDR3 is CASSKLTDSYEQYF. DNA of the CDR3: TGTGCCAGCAGCAAACTGACAGATTCCTACGAGCAGTACTTC. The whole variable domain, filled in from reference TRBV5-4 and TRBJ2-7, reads ETGVTQSPTHLIKTRGQQVTLRCSSQSGHNTVSWYQQALGQGPQFIFQYYREEENGRGNFPPRFSGLQFPNYSSELNVNALELDDSALYLCASSKLTDSYEQYFGPGTRLTVT.